Given below is one T cell receptor beta chain in context. Its antigen is unknown. This entry belongs to a study of CD4 T cell repertoires in COVID-19. Study context: After about ten days of IL-2 expansion, CFSE-low cells were relabeled and restimulated with other coronavirus spikes.

The CDR3 consists of 15 residues. The V end lost 5 bases, the J end lost 2 bases, and 15 bases lay between the germline ends. Study-wide points: Some SARS-CoV-2 clonotypes, between 7 and 25%, recurred in SARS-CoV and/or HKU1 cultures.

The memory T cells were sequenced right after ex vivo isolation, without culture. Sequenced by immunoSEQ multiplex PCR; TCRdb stores in-frame clones only, minus some. The profile shows 20,000 or so clones, around 86% of them singletons. V is TRBV6-7 and J is TRBJ1-2; D is unclear. TRBV6-7 is an ORF for which the function is uncertain. Specimen: central memory CD4+ T cells from blood, collected before the COVID-19 pandemic. The sequence was collected from a human donor who had COVID-19. In DNA, the CDR3 is TGTGCCAGCAGTACCGTGGTCCCCCGGAACTATGGCTACACCTTC. Translating gives CASSTVVPRNYGYTF.